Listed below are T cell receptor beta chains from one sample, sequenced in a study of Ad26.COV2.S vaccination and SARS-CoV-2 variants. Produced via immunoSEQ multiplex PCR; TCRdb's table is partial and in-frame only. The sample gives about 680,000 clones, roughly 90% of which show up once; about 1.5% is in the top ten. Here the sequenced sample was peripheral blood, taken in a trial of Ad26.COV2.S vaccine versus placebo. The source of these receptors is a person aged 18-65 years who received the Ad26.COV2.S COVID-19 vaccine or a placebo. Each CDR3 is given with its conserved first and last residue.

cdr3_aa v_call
CASSSTSGSRYEQYF TRBV7-2
CSVHIPPTNTEAFF TRBV29-1
CASTNYLGNTEAFF TRBV6-6
CASSLPKSGGPYEQYF TRBV7-8
CASSQDELVKNIQYF TRBV4-2
CASSPPGQGSGELFF TRBV18
CATSSPGPNTGELFF TRBV15
CATRDPRGRGEQYF TRBV15
CASSQSRGTGVNYGYTF TRBV4-2
CAIRVSQGETQYF TRBV10-3
CASSKGGILRSYNEQFF TRBV19
CASSPRTGGARDTEAFF TRBV14
CSVERGQSYNEQFF TRBV29-1
CASNLAGEDTIYF TRBV3-1/TRBV3-2
CASSLAREANEKLFF TRBV19
CASTPGGSTYEQYF TRBV5-6
CASSTSGTSDEQYF TRBV9
CASREKGQGRSPLHF TRBV19
CASSWTGPDTQYF TRBV7-6
CASGTGGNRHFEAFF TRBV19
CASSQVGSGDTQYF TRBV4-2
CAWSGGDSLNTEAFF TRBV30
CASSSEAGTSSDEQFF TRBV6-4
CATHGGGAKATDTQYF TRBV28
CASHLGGGEKLFF TRBV6-5
CASSDWPATNEKLFF TRBV2
CSASEAGRRDTEAFF TRBV20-1
CASSWDTQIFNQPQHF TRBV6-2/TRBV6-3
CATSDFAGETQYF TRBV24-1
CASSLGVQETQYF TRBV7-6
CASSRGNSAQETQYF TRBV7-8
CASIGDSPLHF TRBV25-1
CASSLQGSSYEQYF TRBV7-9
CASSPETGKTQYF TRBV27
CASSLEGLAGNEQFF TRBV6-5
CAIRRQFQETQYF TRBV10-3
CAIIPGLSGANVLTF TRBV10-3
CASSQDLAPSGAEAFF TRBV4-1